This is a list of T cell receptor beta chains from one sample in a study of read filtering for tumor transcriptome and immune sequencing. In TCRdb, the reads were re-called with MiXCR into one record per CDR3 protein. Of fewer than 50,000 distinct CDR3 sequences listed, 10% to 15% are singletons. Sequencing was performed on a population of CD138-negative cells sorted from bone marrow. All receptors derive from a donor aged 40 or older with multiple myeloma. The CDR3 runs from the conserved cysteine through the conserved F or W. D genes are given only for firm matches. Rows give clone size only sometimes, using once, few, many, or a class for an expanded clone.

>NA|TRBV28|many|TRBJ1-1
CASSTPTGEAFF
TGTGCCAGCAGTACACCGACAGGTGAAGCTTTCTTT
>TRBD2|TRBV19|many|TRBJ2-7
CASSNLAGGSYEQYF
TGTGCCAGTAGTAACCTAGCGGGAGGTTCCTACGAGCAGTACTTC
>TRBD1|TRBV18|many|TRBJ2-7
CASREPGQGYEQYF
TGTGCCAGCCGTGAACCCGGACAGGGCTACGAGCAGTACTTC
>NA|TRBV5-1|many|TRBJ1-4
CASSLQGGGTNEKLFF
TGCGCCAGCAGCTTGCAGGGTGGTGGAACTAATGAAAAACTGTTTTTT
>TRBD2|TRBV4-3|few|TRBJ2-1
CASSQGQQTSGRYSSYDEQFF
TGCGCCAGCAGCCAAGGGCAGCAAACTAGCGGGAGGTATAGCTCCTACGATGAGCAGTTCTTC
>TRBD1|TRBV20-1|many|TRBJ2-7
CSARKGTGEDEQYF
TGCAGTGCTAGAAAGGGGACAGGGGAGGACGAGCAGTACTTC
>NA|TRBV19|many|TRBJ1-5
CASSPRNQPQHF
TGTGCCAGTAGCCCTCGCAATCAGCCCCAGCATTTT
>NA|TRBV4-2|NA|TRBJ2-1
CASSLLSVSYNEQFF
TGTGCCAGCAGCCTCCTTAGCGTCTCCTACAATGAGCAGTTCTTC
>TRBD2|TRBV11-3|many|TRBJ2-7
CASSLGGTSVRDEQYF
TGTGCCAGCAGCTTAGGCGGGACTAGCGTTAGAGACGAGCAGTACTTC
>TRBD1|TRBV7-2|NA|TRBJ2-1
CASSLDRGSGNEQFF
TGTGCCAGCAGCCTAGACAGGGGGTCAGGTAATGAGCAGTTCTTC
>TRBD2|TRBV4-3|many|TRBJ2-1
CASSLTFGTSGRPGDEQFF
TGCGCCAGCAGCCTCACGTTCGGGACTAGCGGGAGGCCGGGGGATGAGCAGTTCTTC
>NA|TRBV27|many|TRBJ2-1
CASSKTIPYNEQFF
TGTGCCAGCAGTAAAACTATTCCCTACAATGAGCAGTTCTTC
>NA|TRBV28|many|TRBJ1-1
CASSPQGSNTEAFF
TGTGCCAGCAGTCCACAGGGCTCGAACACTGAAGCTTTCTTT
>TRBD1|TRBV7-9|many|TRBJ2-7
CASSSGQSSYEQYF
TGTGCCAGCAGCTCGGGACAGTCATCCTACGAGCAGTACTTC
>NA|TRBV6-1|many|TRBJ2-1
CASSRGGISYNEQFF
TGTGCCAGCAGTCGGGGCGGTATCTCCTACAATGAGCAGTTCTTC
>TRBD2|TRBV9|many|TRBJ2-1
CASSVAGGEGEQFF
TGTGCCAGCAGCGTTGCGGGAGGGGAGGGTGAGCAGTTCTTC
>TRBD1|TRBV29-1|many|TRBJ2-3
CSVGPRGQGDTQYF
TGCAGCGTTGGTCCCAGGGGGCAAGGAGATACGCAGTATTTT
>NA|TRBV4-1|many|TRBJ2-3
CASSRLGAQASTDTQYF
TGCGCCAGCAGTCGACTCGGCGCCCAGGCTAGCACAGATACGCAGTATTTT